Given below is one T cell receptor beta chain in context. No cognate antigen has been identified for it. No much larger clonotype is one base removed from it; base qualities were not supplied. Libraries were prepared through the immunoSEQ multiplex PCR assay. For the multiplex PCR, a mixture combining 60 forward primers for TCR Vbeta segments and 13 reverse primers for TCR Jbeta segments was used. The CDR3 region of rearranged TCR beta genes was amplified from genomic DNA by a multiplex PCR assay. Amplified TCR beta libraries were sequenced as 87-base-pair reads on the Illumina HiSeq System. The study's processing was this. A later analysis counted tens of millions of unique TCR beta chains across the 550 to 800 repertoires, and 10 million to 11 million of these chains were shared by at least two donors. To remove PCR and sequencing errors, raw reads were error-corrected and collapsed into unique sequences using a nearest-neighbor algorithm that merged closely related sequences. Alignment of CDR3 sequences to IMGT reference sequences was used to assign V, D and J gene segments. For a sequence to be retained, a match of at least six nucleotides was required to both a V gene segment and a J gene segment. A rearrangement counted as productive if the CDR3 had no stop codons and remained in frame with V and J, and every other rearrangement counted as non-productive. CDR3 was defined by IMGT convention, running from the second conserved V-encoded cysteine to the conserved J-encoded phenylalanine. The earlier analysis of roughly 590 of the donors excluded sequences that lacked an unambiguous match to a single V gene segment. In an earlier analysis of 450 to 700 of the donors, V segments were called functional above 56.7% productive rearrangements and were called segregating when the between-donor standard deviation exceeded 5%. To diagnose cytomegalovirus status from the catalog of TCR beta chain sequences, a statistical classification framework was built. V and J gene assignment, in a later analysis, came from comparing TCR nucleotide sequences with IMGT/GENE-DB human TR gene sequences. In a later analysis, CDR3 sequences and most-parsimonious VDJ recombination scenarios were assigned using the TCRdist pipeline. In a later analysis, each TCR beta chain was defined by its CDR3 amino acid sequence together with its V-gene family, and reads lacking a unique V-gene family were excluded. To address suspected cross-contamination and a sequencing artifact, a later analysis removed around 600 highly shared, low-generation-probability nucleotide sequences. In a later analysis, a clonal expansion index for each public chain was calculated from normalized within-repertoire ranks of inferred template counts. In a later analysis, generation probabilities were computed with a VDJ recombination model fitted to out-of-frame rearrangements, and the resulting probabilities were checked against IGoR. A later analysis scored TCR-TCR, TCR-HLA and TCR-CMV co-occurrence with hypergeometric tests, applying a repertoire-size bias correction to TCR pairs. A later analysis estimated false discovery rates by permuting HLA or CMV assignments 20 times. In a later analysis, co-occurring TCRs were grouped with DBSCAN, and TCRdist sequence similarity was added when clustering was performed within HLA-allele-positive subsets. Repertoires with fewer than 30,000 or more than 120,000 public chains were left out of co-occurrence clustering, as were five repertoires with anomalous nucleotide sharing. TCRdb holds this immuneACCESS table with in-frame rearrangements only. Some clones are missing; in checked studies, unresolved V genes explain under half, and the rest has no known cause. Clone size and V and J calls were adopted from that table, with D and trimming inferred from the DNA. This sample has tens of thousands of clones in its table, and approximately 86% of those were observed once. The ten largest clones take up roughly a tenth of the sample.

In total, roughly 670 healthy bone marrow donors made up the cohort. Cohort members were all nominally healthy when sampled, although unrecorded immune exposures were likely present. The donor tested CMV seropositive and was one of the 289 seropositive cohort members. A peripheral blood sample was collected from each donor, and TCR beta sequencing was performed on peripheral blood mononuclear cells. The Qiagen DNeasy Blood Extraction Kit was used to extract genomic DNA from the blood cell samples. The junction shows trimming of 2 bases on V and 4 bases on J, plus 12 bases between the germline ends. The CDR3, cysteine through phenylalanine, is 14 amino acids long. The entry retains the CDR3 DNA only, 42 bases that are in frame from base 1. As encoded in the germline V gene, CDR1 is KGHSH while CDR2 is LQKENI. The record originates from a study of cytomegalovirus exposure and HLA in healthy donors (dated by TCRdb to 2016 to 2017). About the investigation overall: An earlier analysis of some 550 of the donors reported 250 to 350 Gb of sequence data and some 100 million unique TCR beta sequences from 150 million to 200 million T cells. An early release that covered about 600 HLA-typed donors contained about 290 gigabases of sequencing data and tens of millions of unique TCR sequences. Among the roughly 380 genotyped donors, 81% belonged to the genetic ancestry cluster associated with self-reported Caucasian donors. The study aimed to test whether signatures of past pathogen exposure could be identified by cataloging public T cell receptors. The T cell repertoires of around 670 subjects were profiled by immunosequencing and related to cytomegalovirus serostatus. Along with the approximately 700-subject first cohort, a separate validation cohort of around 110 different subjects was used. To predict cytomegalovirus infection status, the study combined high-throughput TCR immunosequencing, statistical association of individual TCRs with disease status, and machine learning. In a later analysis, previously published TCR beta repertoires from 666 donors were re-analyzed and high-resolution HLA genotyping was added so that TCR occurrence patterns could be studied. Rather than using new phenotypic data, the later analysis identified candidate immune exposures from TCR beta sequences and from how often those sequences occurred across donors. In an earlier analysis of 550 to 700 of the donors, high-throughput TCR beta sequencing was used to judge whether each TCR beta V gene segment behaved as functional or pseudogenic. Donor age, sex, ethnicity and CMV serostatus were collected together with the repertoire data. In a later genetic analysis, genome-wide SNP genotypes for about 55% of the roughly 700 donors were used, and that subset was treated as a discovery cohort. All discovery cohort repertoires had been generated using a single sequencing platform. HLA typing covered class I and class II loci at four-digit resolution. Typing coverage varied by locus: 629-630 donors for A, B, C, DRB1 and DQB1; approximately 500 for DQA1; over 600 for DPA1; approximately 450 for DPB1. Several DR-DQ haplotypes were handled as single units for association and clustering because linkage in the cohort was strong. Among some 400 genotyped donors of the cohort, an average of around 250,000 unique TCR beta nucleotide sequences was sequenced per donor, of which about 19% were non-productive.

Results and caveats for the whole study, not just this receptor: Cytomegalovirus status was reported to be diagnosed by the classifier with high specificity and sensitivity in both the original and validation cohorts. According to a later analysis, TCR association rates differed among HLA loci, with DRB1 alleles showing the most associated TCRs and HLA-C alleles showing the fewest. Assigning TCR associations to individual alleles was difficult when HLA alleles, especially DR and DQ, strongly co-occurred. This cohort had only TCR beta chains sequenced, and the lack of alpha or paired-chain data limited which features could be detected. V-gene and J-gene trimming of TCR beta chains was associated with a missense DCLRE1C variant in a later genetic analysis, and the association was replicated in an independent cohort. A few of the identified cytomegalovirus-associated TCR beta chains were confirmed in vitro to be specific for cytomegalovirus antigens. Roughly uniform sequencing depth across donors was assumed in presence/absence analyses, although this assumption may not hold. According to the authors, the approach could potentially be generalized to other disease states and immunological phenotypes. In an earlier analysis of 500 to 650 of the donors, most TCR beta V segments appeared in productive rearrangements about 87% or about 30% of the time, broadly matching IMGT annotations. According to a later analysis, most CMV-associated TCR beta chains appeared to be HLA-restricted, and the HLA associations seemed to be driven largely by CMV exposure. A further reported finding was that TCR beta sequences accurately predicted the HLA-A and HLA-B alleles for most subjects in the first cohort. In the study, around 150 TCR beta chains were listed as associated with cytomegalovirus. Most TCR sequences were observed very rarely across donors, whereas some public TCRs were present in many individuals. Immune exposure information for the cohort was limited to CMV serostatus. In a later analysis, HLA-associated TCR beta chains showed more clonal expansion and lower generation probabilities than non-associated chains that were equally common. According to a later analysis, parvovirus B19, influenza, CMV and Epstein-Barr virus appeared linked to several top co-occurrence clusters. A later analysis associated roughly 17,000 TCR beta sequences with specific HLA alleles at a false discovery rate of 0.05. A cluster of highly shared sequence variants was judged likely to be a technical artifact of the sequencing pipeline. Because counts were too low, roughly 18 rarely observed V segments, including chromosome 9 orphons, were left out of the earlier analysis of some 640 of the donors. Linkage disequilibrium might explain the correlated functional status among segregating V segments, but an unknown experimental factor could not be ruled out. The 87-base-pair reads could not distinguish some IMGT-functional V segments, including TRBV6-2 and TRBV6-3, so those segments were excluded. In a later genetic analysis, fewer N-insertions in productive TCRs were reported among donors in an Asian-associated ancestry cluster than the roughly 700-donor mean. Because HLA typing was missing for some donors at each locus, association tests included only the typed subset.

The chain was built from TRBV18 and TRBJ2-7; matching of 5 bases hints at TRBD1 as the D gene. Sequenced sample: PBMCs. This sequence was found in a woman aged 18-29 years in good health and CMV-seropositive. The nucleotides read TGTGCCAGCTCACCAGTCTCGACAGCATACGAGCAGTACTTC. It specifies CASSPVSTAYEQYF.